The 15 T cell receptor beta chains given below trace back to one sample, sequenced in a study of blood T cell repertoires in COVID-19. Assay: immunoSEQ multiplex PCR; the TCRdb copy retains only in-frame clones and omits some. The repertoire holds some 340,000 clones, with around 87% as singletons. The sequenced sample consisted of PBMCs or T cells enriched from blood (not recorded which). The origin of the receptors is a woman aged 25 to 39 who had recovered from COVID-19.

This rearrangement joins TRBV10-3 to TRBJ1-6, with D hard to call. The CDR3 contains 12 residues. Germline assignment: CDR1 ENHRY and CDR2 SYGVKD. V shed 0 bases and J shed 16 bases, with 10 bases lying between them. In nucleotides, the CDR3 is TGTGCCATCAGTGAGTCACGGGAACCTCTCCACTTT. Translation gives CAISESREPLHF.

This chain connects TRBV7-9 to TRBJ2-7; D possibly corresponds to TRBD2 (5 bases). Germline assignment: CDR1 SEHNR and CDR2 FQNEAQ (reference sequence). This CDR3 comprises 15 residues. Trimming took 4 bases from V and 0 from J, leaving 13 bases between them. The chain's CDR3 is CASSSRGLISYEQYF. CDR3 DNA: TGTGCCAGCAGCTCCCGAGGACTGATCTCCTACGAGCAGTACTTC.

The V call is TRBV11-2, the J call TRBJ2-2; D might be TRBD1 (6 bases). Trimming removed 0 bases at V and 3 bases at J, with 8 bases between. CDR1 is SGHAT and CDR2 is FQNNGV in the germline V gene. This CDR3 has 15 amino acids. The CDR3 reads CASSLEGAHTGELFF. The DNA for the CDR3 is TGTGCCAGCAGCTTAGAGGGGGCCCACACCGGGGAGCTGTTTTTT.

The chain couples TRBV19 to TRBJ1-5, with 8 bases fitting TRBD1. V gave up 4 bases and J gave up 1 base; unmatched junction bases: 9. CDR1 is LNHDA, CDR2 SQIVND, per germline (reference sequence). The CDR3 covers 17 residues. The CDR3 loop is CASSTLRQGSSNQPQHF. The CDR3, as DNA: TGTGCCAGTAGTACCCTCAGACAGGGGTCGAGCAATCAGCCCCAGCATTTT.

The chain joins TRBV5-1 to TRBJ2-5; no clear D. V was pared by 0 bases and J by 0 bases, with 6 bases between. The length of the CDR3 is 14 residues. Germline CDR1 reads SGHRS; CDR2 reads YFSETQ. The CDR3: CASSLGHNQETQYF. The DNA of the CDR3 is TGCGCCAGCAGCTTGGGACATAACCAAGAGACCCAGTACTTC.

The rearrangement links TRBV2 to TRBJ1-1; a possible D gene is TRBD1 (6 bases). Per the germline V gene, CDR1 is SNHLY and CDR2 is FYNNEI. CDR3 length: 15 residues. Trimming took 1 base from V and 5 from J, leaving 14 bases between them. CDR3 sequence: CASSEGVGGGTEAFF. The CDR3 DNA reads TGTGCCAGCAGTGAAGGCGTGGGAGGGGGGACTGAAGCTTTCTTT.

A word on this clone: Other DNA sequences in the sample encode the same CDR3. This chain links TRBV30 with TRBJ1-4; D possibly corresponds to TRBD1 (5 bases). Germline V CDR1 and CDR2: GTSNPN, SVGIG (reference sequence). V lost 2 bases and J 5 bases, leaving 9 bases between the germline ends. The CDR3 runs 13 residues. As DNA, the CDR3 is TGTGCCTGGAGTCGGGACTCCAATGAAAAACTGTTTTTT. Amino acids: CAWSRDSNEKLFF.

The chain is built from TRBV3-1 (or the pseudogene TRBV3-2) and TRBJ2-5; 9 bases map to TRBD2. CDR3 length: 19 amino acids. Trimming took 0 bases from V and 4 from J; bases not matched to a gene: 15. In germline, CDR1 is LGHDT, CDR2 YNNKEL (reference sequence). CDR3 in DNA: TGTGCCAGCAGCCAAGATTACTCCCACGGCGGGGGGGCTGGAGAGACCCAGTACTTC. This gives the protein CASSQDYSHGGGAGETQYF.

J is TRBJ2-3 and V is TRBV5-3; 11 positions agree with TRBD2. TRBV5-3 is an open reading frame, and its role is uncertain. This CDR3 region has 15 residues. V was pared by 4 bases and J by 1 base, with 2 bases of the junction left unmatched. The CDR3 sequence: CARSQTSGGTDTQYF. CDR3 bases: TGTGCCAGAAGCCAGACTAGCGGGGGCACAGATACGCAGTATTTT.

The V and J genes are TRBV2 and TRBJ1-2, with 8 bases lining up with TRBD1. The CDR3 is made up of 16 amino acids. V was clipped by 0 bases and J by 3 bases; unmatched bases: 6. Germline loops: CDR1 SNHLY, CDR2 FYNNEI. CDR3 region: CASSEAGGRGHYGYTF. Here the CDR3 DNA reads TGTGCCAGCAGTGAAGCGGGGGGCAGGGGGCACTATGGCTACACCTTC.

The chain employs TRBV18 and TRBJ2-7; no firm D call. Germline values: CDR1 KGHSH, CDR2 LQKENI. V shed 0 bases and J shed 2 bases, with 8 bases lying between them. This CDR3 is 14 amino acids long. CDR3 sequence reads: CASSPPGSPYEQYF. For the CDR3, the DNA is TGTGCCAGCTCACCACCGGGCAGTCCCTACGAGCAGTACTTC.

The J gene is TRBJ1-2, the V gene TRBV7-2, with D possibly being TRBD1 (5 bases). Trimming removed 4 bases at V and 8 bases at J, with 14 bases between. Per the germline V gene, CDR1 is SGHTA and CDR2 is FQGNSA. The CDR3 has 13 amino acids. The CDR3 region is CASSSGVGGGYTF. CDR3 sequence (DNA): TGTGCCAGCAGCTCCGGGGTGGGGGGAGGCTACACCTTC.

This clone was seen just once. The chain carries TRBV10-3 and TRBJ1-1; 7 nucleotides line up with TRBD1. Germline loops: CDR1 ENHRY, CDR2 SYGVKD. The CDR3 extends over 13 amino acids. V shed 6 bases, J shed 1 base, and the junction held 2 bases outside the gene matches. The chain's CDR3 is CAIRGQSNTEAFF. The CDR3 DNA reads as TGTGCCATCAGGGGACAGTCGAACACTGAAGCTTTCTTT.

This chain connects TRBV19 to TRBJ2-1; 9 bases fit TRBD1. Germline loops: CDR1 LNHDA, CDR2 SQIVND (reference sequence). This CDR3 region has 16 residues. J lost 3 bases, V lost 4 bases, and 7 bases had no gene match. CDR3 region: CASSTGTGLFYNEQFF. CDR3 coding DNA: TGTGCCAGTAGTACCGGGACAGGGCTGTTCTACAATGAGCAGTTCTTC.

The chain is built from TRBV1 and TRBJ2-1; no DNA check was done on the table's D call, TRBD1. TRBV1 has pseudogene status. The CDR3 runs to 17 residues. In nucleotides, the CDR3 is TGCACCAGCAGCCAAGACCTAGGACAGGGTGGTTACCACGAGCAGTTCTTC. It translates to CTSSQDLGQGGYHEQFF.